These 31 T cell receptor beta chains were all obtained from the same sample, sequenced in a study of shared clonotypes between healthy human individuals. Sequencing used immunoSEQ multiplex PCR; TCRdb keeps in-frame clones, though not all of them. The table has about 1.5 million clones, 98% seen once. Sequenced material: naive CD4+ T cells sorted from blood. Documented subset: CD45RA+ positively selected. The receptors come from a man aged 30 to 39 in good health.

This chain uses TRBV7-9 with TRBJ1-1; D not certain. Trimming pared 5 bases from V and 8 bases from J, leaving 12 bases between. The CDR3 covers 12 residues. Germline V gives CDR1 SEHNR, CDR2 FQNEAQ (reference sequence). DNA for the CDR3: TGTGCCAGCAGCCAAGGAACAAAAGAAGCTTTCTTT. Encoded protein: CASSQGTKEAFF.

For this clone: Other nucleotide sequences from this sample produce the same CDR3. The genes are TRBV5-1 and TRBJ2-3; the D is unclear. Trimming took 2 bases from V and 6 from J, leaving 4 bases between them. Germline loops: CDR1 SGHRS, CDR2 YFSETQ. CDR3 length: 11 amino acids. This chain's CDR3 is CASSLSDTQYF. CDR3 in DNA: TGCGCCAGCAGCTTATCGGATACGCAGTATTTT.

V and J are TRBV7-2 and TRBJ2-2, with TRBD1 identical over 9 bases. V lost 3 bases to trimming and J lost 5 bases; unmatched junction nucleotides: 7. Germline-derived CDR1 and CDR2 are SGHTA and FQGNSA. CDR3 length: 16 amino acids. The CDR3 sequence: CASSLTMGQGTGELFF. The CDR3 nucleotides read TGTGCCAGCAGCTTGACTATGGGACAGGGAACCGGGGAGCTGTTTTTT.

This clone appeared a single time. The V gene is TRBV19, the J gene TRBJ2-7; no clear D. Per the germline V gene, CDR1 is LNHDA and CDR2 is SQIVND (reference sequence). The CDR3 loop spans 14 amino acids. Trimming left V 3 bases short and J 1 base short, with 10 bases between. The CDR3 spells CASSISLLSYEQYF. In DNA, the CDR3 is TGTGCCAGTAGTATTTCCCTCCTATCCTACGAGCAGTACTTC.

The rearrangement joins TRBV18 to TRBJ1-2, with D perhaps matching TRBD1 (5 bases). V was shortened by 3 bases and J by 0 bases, with 11 bases between the two germline ends. Germline-derived CDR1 and CDR2 are KGHSH and LQKENI. This CDR3 spans 15 amino acids. The CDR3 coding sequence is TGTGCCAGCTCACCGAGCAGGGAAGCTAACTATGGCTACACCTTC. Its translation is CASSPSREANYGYTF.

This sequence joins TRBV7-9 and TRBJ2-2; D is ambiguous. Germline V lookup: CDR1 SEHNR, CDR2 FQNEAQ (reference sequence). CDR3 length equals 15 residues. V was shortened by 2 bases and J by 3 bases, with 10 bases between the two germline ends. The CDR3: CASSLKRQDTGELFF. CDR3 coding DNA: TGTGCCAGCAGCTTAAAACGCCAGGACACCGGGGAGCTGTTTTTT.

This chain uses TRBV28 with TRBJ2-6; unclear D gene. The CDR3 is 16 amino acids. The germline gives CDR1 MDHEN, CDR2 SYDVKM. The V end lost 7 bases, the J end lost 0 bases, and 13 bases lay between the germline ends. The CDR3 region has the DNA TGTGCCAGCAACCTAAGACTGGCCTCTGGGGCCAACGTCCTGACTTTC. The encoded protein is CASNLRLASGANVLTF.

V usage is TRBV5-1 and J usage is TRBJ2-1, with a weak D call TRBD1 (6 bases). Germline CDR1 reads SGHRS; CDR2 reads YFSETQ. V shed 5 bases and J shed 3 bases, with 12 bases lying between them. This CDR3 spans 14 amino acids. The CDR3 sequence is CASREGEFYNEQFF. The CDR3 bases are TGCGCCAGCAGAGAGGGGGAGTTCTACAATGAGCAGTTCTTC.

V and J are TRBV7-6 and TRBJ2-3; a weak D match, TRBD2 (6 bases). This CDR3 is 16 amino acids long. Looked up from germline, CDR1 is SGHVS and CDR2 is FNYEAQ. V was trimmed by 6 bases and J by 1 base, leaving 17 bases between them. DNA for the CDR3: TGTGCCAGCAGTCAACCAGCGGGCAGTGGCACAGATACGCAGTATTTT. Translating it yields CASSQPAGSGTDTQYF.

The V call is TRBV7-6, the J call TRBJ1-5; a weak D match, TRBD1 (5 bases). The germline gives CDR1 SGHVS, CDR2 FNYEAQ. The CDR3 length is 13 residues. The germline V and J ends were trimmed by 4 bases and 4 bases, with 8 bases remaining between them. CDR3 loop: CASSWTQNQPQHF. Written as DNA, the CDR3 is TGTGCCAGCAGCTGGACACAGAATCAGCCCCAGCATTTT.

The chain combines TRBV5-4 with TRBJ2-6; 13 positions agree with TRBD2. There are 17 residues in the CDR3. Germline loops: CDR1 SGHNT, CDR2 YYREEE (reference sequence). Trimming cost V 4 bases and J 3 bases; bases outside gene matches: 4. The CDR3 nucleotides read TGTGCCAGCAGCGGGGGACTAGCGGGATTTGGGGCCAACGTCCTGACTTTC. This encodes CASSGGLAGFGANVLTF.

Remarks on this clone: The germline gene is not matched at one end of the junction; a read error may be the cause. The rearrangement uses TRBV7-7 and TRBJ2-7; TRBD1 matches 10 bases. There are 14 residues in the CDR3. Germline lookup yields CDR1 SSHAT and CDR2 FNYEAQ (reference sequence). The CDR3 reads CASSFSDRGYEQYF. The CDR3 DNA reads TGTGCTAGCAGCTTTTCGGACAGGGGGTACGAGCAGTACTTC. Together with reference TRBV7-7 and TRBJ2-7, the CDR3 gives the full variable domain: GAGVSQSPRYKVTKRGQDVTLRCDPISSHATLYWYQQALGQGPEFLTYFNYEAQPDKSGLPSDRFSAERPEGSISTLTIQRTEQRDSAMYRCASSFSDRGYEQYFGPGTRLTVT.

A remark on this clone: Germline is not matched at one junction end, which may reflect a read error. The chain combines TRBV19 with TRBJ2-1; no clear D. Germline values: CDR1 LNHDA, CDR2 SQIVND (reference sequence). There are 11 residues in the CDR3. CDR3 region: CASSRYSEQFF. The CDR3 nucleotides are TGTGCCAGTAGTAGATACAGTGAGCAGTTCTTC.

On this clone itself: The same CDR3 can be traced to other DNA sequences in this sample. The rearrangement joins TRBV5-1 to TRBJ2-5; D not certain. This CDR3 region has 13 residues. V was cut by 2 bases and J by 1 base, with 6 bases left in between. Germline assignment: CDR1 SGHRS and CDR2 YFSETQ. The CDR3 loop is CASSLEPQETQYF. CDR3 coding DNA: TGCGCCAGCAGCTTAGAACCCCAAGAGACCCAGTACTTC.

In its sample, this clone was seen once. The chain couples TRBV15 to TRBJ2-7, with 10 bases fitting TRBD1. With V trimmed by 5 bases and J by 6 bases, 13 bases remained unmatched. The germline V gene has CDR1 LNHNV and CDR2 YYDKDF (reference sequence). The CDR3 covers 16 residues. CDR3: CATSGSPPGQGSEQYF. CDR3 nucleotide sequence: TGTGCCACCAGCGGCTCCCCTCCGGGACAGGGGAGCGAGCAGTACTTC.

V is TRBV5-5 and J is TRBJ2-1, with a possible D match to TRBD1 (5 bases). The V and J ends lost 0 bases and 0 bases respectively, with 13 bases between them. The CDR3 consists of 17 residues. From germline, CDR1 is SGHKS and CDR2 YYEKEE (reference sequence). The CDR3 bases are TGTGCCAGCAGCTTGGGGGGCAGCTTTAGCTCCTACAATGAGCAGTTCTTC. It yields the protein CASSLGGSFSSYNEQFF.

In its sample, this clone was seen once. The V call is TRBV5-1, the J call TRBJ2-1; the match to TRBD1 covers 9 bases. In germline, CDR1 is SGHRS, CDR2 YFSETQ. Trimming removed 0 bases from V and 5 bases from J; junction bases left unmatched: 6. This CDR3 has 16 residues. The DNA of the CDR3 is TGCGCCAGCAGCTTGGAGACAGGGGGTATCAACAATGAGCAGTTCTTC. Its protein is CASSLETGGINNEQFF.

This chain links TRBV18 with TRBJ1-5, with 7 positions matching TRBD1. Trimming removed 3 bases from V and 3 bases from J; junction bases left unmatched: 8. The CDR3 runs 16 residues. From germline, CDR1 is KGHSH and CDR2 LQKENI. CDR3 bases: TGTGCCAGCTCACCTGACAGGACAGGCCTCAATCAGCCCCAGCATTTT. Translating gives CASSPDRTGLNQPQHF.

A single count supports this clone. This sequence joins TRBV9 and TRBJ1-1; no firm D call. The CDR3 runs 15 residues. Germline lookup yields CDR1 SGDLS and CDR2 YYNGEE. Trimming took off 4 bases at V and 2 bases at J, with 15 bases between the two ends. Written as DNA, the CDR3 is TGTGCCAGCAGCCCGCCGGTTCGACGCAACACTGAAGCTTTCTTT. Amino acids: CASSPPVRRNTEAFF.

This sequence joins TRBV4-1 and TRBJ2-2; TRBD2 matches 12 bases. Germline-derived CDR1 and CDR2 are MGHRA and YSYEKL. This CDR3 spans 16 amino acids. The ends lost 6 bases at V and 4 bases at J; junction bases unmatched: 6. The CDR3 loop reads CASRTLAGGFTGELFF. Here the CDR3 DNA reads TGCGCCAGCAGAACACTAGCGGGAGGATTCACCGGGGAGCTGTTTTTT.

In DNA, the CDR3 is TGCGCCAGCAGTGATCCAGGGTACACAGATACGCAGTATTTT. Translation: CASSDPGYTDTQYF. The V and J genes are TRBV10-1 and TRBJ2-3; D may be TRBD1 (5 bases). The CDR3 is 14 amino acids. Germline CDR1 reads WNHNN; CDR2 reads SYGVQD (reference sequence). Trimming stripped 3 bases from V and 2 bases from J, with 9 bases between.

V gene TRBV6-5 combines with J gene TRBJ2-4, with 7 bases lining up with TRBD1. Germline trimming cut 6 bases from V and 1 base from J; bases unmatched to any gene: 6. CDR1 and CDR2 (germline): MNHEY, SVGAGI. This CDR3 is built from 15 residues. Here the CDR3 reads CASSSRGSAKNIQYF. Written as DNA, the CDR3 is TGTGCCAGCAGCAGCAGGGGGTCGGCCAAAAACATTCAGTACTTC.

The gene calls are TRBV21-1 and TRBJ1-5; the table's D call, TRBD1, was not checked against the DNA. TRBV21-1 is termed a pseudogene. This CDR3 contains 18 residues. CDR3 in DNA: TGTGCCAGCAGCAAAGACAGGGGCCCAGATAGGCTAAATCAGCCCCAGCATTTT. Protein: CASSKDRGPDRLNQPQHF.

This chain connects TRBV10-3 to TRBJ2-7; a possible D gene is TRBD1 (6 bases). The germline V gene has CDR1 ENHRY and CDR2 SYGVKD. The CDR3 has 17 amino acids. Trimming pared 3 bases from V and 4 bases from J, leaving 22 bases between. CDR3 nucleotide sequence: TGTGCCATCAGTGACTTGGGGCAGGACCAAGACAGGTACGAGCAGTACTTC. Its protein product is CAISDLGQDQDRYEQYF.

The CDR3, as DNA: TGTGCCAGCAGCTTCGACAGGGGGTCGGGAAACACCATATATTTT. Encoded protein: CASSFDRGSGNTIYF. This rearrangement joins TRBV11-2 to TRBJ1-3; 9 positions agree with TRBD1. Trimming at V came to 3 bases and at J to 4 bases, leaving 4 bases not matched to a gene. Germline V gives CDR1 SGHAT, CDR2 FQNNGV. This CDR3 is built from 15 residues.

The chain is built from TRBV27 and TRBJ2-3; D is ambiguous. Deletions cut 4 bases from V and 7 bases from J, with 9 bases between. The germline CDR1 and CDR2 sequences are MNHEY and SMNVEV (reference sequence). The CDR3 runs to 12 residues. CDR3 nucleotide sequence: TGTGCCAGCAGTTCCCCCGTCAATACGCAGTATTTT. Its protein product is CASSSPVNTQYF.

The chain couples TRBV5-5 to TRBJ1-5; D is unclear. The CDR3 is made up of 15 amino acids. Looked up from germline, CDR1 is SGHKS and CDR2 is YYEKEE (reference sequence). V shed 4 bases and J shed 0 bases, with 11 bases lying between them. CDR3 DNA: TGTGCCAGCAGCCGGACCATGGGTAGCAATCAGCCCCAGCATTTT. As protein: CASSRTMGSNQPQHF.

The V gene is TRBV2, the J gene TRBJ2-3; 7 nucleotides agree with TRBD1. Looked up from germline, CDR1 is SNHLY and CDR2 is FYNNEI. CDR3 length equals 15 residues. Unmatched junction bases numbered 12, after V lost 9 bases and J lost 3 bases. DNA for the CDR3: TGTGCCAGGATTTCTCCGGGACAGAGGACAGATACGCAGTATTTT. Translating gives CARISPGQRTDTQYF.

The rearrangement links TRBV30 to TRBJ2-2; D ambiguous. Between the trimmed V and J ends, which lost 0 bases and 0 bases, there was a span of 17 bases. This CDR3 comprises 18 residues. Germline V gene sequence: CDR1 GTSNPN, CDR2 SVGIG (reference sequence). The CDR3 nucleotides read TGTGCCTGGAGTGTACGAGTAGGAGTCACCTCGAACACCGGGGAGCTGTTTTTT. It encodes CAWSVRVGVTSNTGELFF.

This chain connects TRBV7-2 to TRBJ2-4; D is perhaps TRBD1 (6 bases). Per germline, CDR1 SGHTA and CDR2 FQGNSA. Trimming shortened V by 3 bases and J by 3 bases, and 15 bases separated the two germline ends. This CDR3 spans 16 amino acids. DNA for the CDR3: TGTGCCAGCAGCTTTCACAGGGTTGATGGCAAAAACATTCAGTACTTC. Its protein product is CASSFHRVDGKNIQYF.

The rearrangement uses TRBV7-2 and TRBJ2-2; D gene uncertain. The V end lost 5 bases, the J end lost 6 bases, and 19 bases lay between the germline ends. The CDR3 is made up of 16 amino acids. CDR1 and CDR2 (germline): SGHTA, FQGNSA. CDR3 DNA: TGTGCCAGCAGCCGGTCCCTTGGGGTTTTCTCCGGGGAGCTGTTTTTT. Amino acids: CASSRSLGVFSGELFF.